Listed here are 10 T cell receptor beta chains from one sample, sequenced in a study of blood T cell repertoires in COVID-19. Sequenced by immunoSEQ multiplex PCR; TCRdb stores in-frame clones only, minus some. The sample carries around 100,000 clones, approximately 91% recorded once. Sample: peripheral blood. Source of these receptors: a woman aged 70 to 79 who had recovered from COVID-19.

This chain connects TRBV7-9 to TRBJ2-2; 9 nucleotides line up with TRBD2. CDR1 is SEHNR and CDR2 is FQNEAQ in the germline V gene (reference sequence). The CDR3 runs to 15 residues. V shed 4 bases, J shed 4 bases, and the junction held 4 bases outside the gene matches. This CDR3 is CASSSRLAATGELFF. Written as DNA, the CDR3 is TGTGCCAGCAGCTCCAGACTAGCGGCCACCGGGGAGCTGTTTTTT.

The V gene is TRBV7-3, the J gene TRBJ2-1; 7 bases map to TRBD1. Germline V gene data show CDR1 as SGHTA and CDR2 as FQGTGA. The trim removed 5 bases at V and 6 bases at J, leaving 10 bases unmatched. The CDR3 is 15 residues long. CDR3 protein: CASSLPGQKINEQFF. Written as DNA, the CDR3 is TGTGCCAGCAGCCTCCCGGGACAGAAGATCAATGAGCAGTTCTTC.

The chain carries TRBV6-5 and TRBJ2-7, with 9 bases fitting TRBD2. The trim removed 6 bases at V and 0 bases at J, leaving 3 bases unmatched. The CDR3 totals 14 residues. The V gene's germline CDR1 is MNHEY and CDR2 SVGAGI. CDR3 sequence: CASRRGLASYEQYF. The CDR3 nucleotides are TGTGCCAGCAGAAGGGGACTAGCCTCCTACGAGCAGTACTTC.

This rearrangement joins TRBV7-6 to TRBJ1-2; 9 bases are a match to TRBD1. After removal of 5 bases from V and 8 bases from J, the junction contained 12 bases not matched to a gene. This CDR3 spans 15 amino acids. CDR1 and CDR2 from the germline V gene are SGHVS and FNYEAQ. CDR3 in DNA: TGTGCCAGCAGCCCTGGAGGGACAGGGCCCACCGGCTACACCTTC. Amino acid sequence: CASSPGGTGPTGYTF.

The V gene is TRBV5-1, the J gene TRBJ1-4; 9 positions match TRBD1. Unmatched junction bases numbered 13, after V lost 6 bases and J lost 7 bases. The germline gives CDR1 SGHRS, CDR2 YFSETQ. The CDR3 extends over 16 amino acids. The CDR3 coding sequence is TGCGCCAGCACTCCGGGACAGGGTTTTGGCGGTGAAAAACTGTTTTTT. It specifies CASTPGQGFGGEKLFF.

This clone was observed a single time. This chain uses TRBV5-5 with TRBJ2-7; weak D call: TRBD2 (6 bases). The CDR3 loop spans 14 amino acids. The germline gives CDR1 SGHKS, CDR2 YYEKEE (reference sequence). Trimming removed 4 bases at V and 4 bases at J, with 15 bases between. The CDR3 sequence: CASSPLPAGYEQYF. The CDR3 coding sequence is TGTGCCAGCAGCCCGCTACCGGCGGGGTACGAGCAGTACTTC.

This chain links TRBV28 with TRBJ1-1, with unresolved D. Trimming pared 6 bases from V and 11 bases from J, leaving 22 bases between. CDR1 and CDR2 (germline): MDHEN, SYDVKM. This CDR3 contains 14 residues. CDR3 coding DNA: TGTGCCAGCAGCCCCCCCCGAGACACGTTCTTGGCTTTCTTT. This gives the protein CASSPPRDTFLAFF. Complete variable domain (other parts from reference TRBV28 and TRBJ1-1): DVKVTQSSRYLVKRTGEKVFLECVQDMDHENMFWYRQDPGLGLRLIYFSYDVKMKEKGDIPEGYSVSREKKERFSLILESASTNQTSMYLCASSPPRDTFLAFFGQGTRLTVV.

This chain connects TRBV28 to TRBJ2-6; 9 positions match TRBD1. CDR1 and CDR2 from the germline V gene are MDHEN and SYDVKM. This CDR3 comprises 18 residues. V was pared by 2 bases and J by 0 bases, with 5 bases of the junction left unmatched. The chain's CDR3 is CASSLPGQGSSGANVLTF. The DNA for the CDR3 is TGTGCCAGCAGTTTACCGGGACAGGGATCCTCTGGGGCCAACGTCCTGACTTTC.

This chain links TRBV30 with TRBJ2-1, with TRBD2 matching 12 bases. Germline CDR1 reads GTSNPN; CDR2 reads SVGIG (reference sequence). The V segment lost 2 bases and the J segment 10 bases; nucleotides outside the gene matches: 9. The CDR3 sequence is 15 residues long. The CDR3 sequence: CAWSLGLAGGGEQFF. In DNA form, the CDR3 reads TGTGCCTGGAGTCTCGGGCTAGCGGGAGGGGGAGAGCAGTTCTTC.

The chain has TRBV5-1 and TRBJ2-3; D perhaps matches TRBD1 (6 bases). V lost 4 bases and J lost 2, with 14 bases in between. The CDR3 is 15 residues long. Germline assignment: CDR1 SGHRS and CDR2 YFSETQ. CDR3: CASSTGPSPTDTQYF. DNA for the CDR3: TGCGCCAGCAGCACAGGGCCGAGTCCCACAGATACGCAGTATTTT.